Below are 19 T cell receptor beta chains sequenced from a single sample in a study of graft-versus-host responses after intestinal transplantation. Their recognized antigens are unknown. TCRdb's table, derived via immunoSEQ multiplex PCR, lists solely in-frame clones and lacks some. The sample includes 110,000 to 150,000 clones, 85% to 95% seen only once; the top ten take 0.19%. The input for sequencing was unstimulated CD4+ T cells sorted from spleen or lymph node cells, taken before intestinal transplant. These receptors were collected from a human donor who received an intestinal transplant.

The chain combines TRBV19 with TRBJ1-1, with 7 positions matching TRBD1. Germline CDR1 is LNHDA and CDR2 is SQIVND (reference sequence). Germline trimming cut 7 bases from V and 0 bases from J; bases unmatched to any gene: 11. The CDR3 length is 16 residues. In DNA form, the CDR3 reads TGTGCCAGTACCCCAACTTCGGACAGGATGAACACTGAAGCTTTCTTT. Amino acids: CASTPTSDRMNTEAFF.

This clone was detected only once. The chain links TRBV7-2 to TRBJ2-4; TRBD2 might be the D (6 bases). The germline V gene has CDR1 SGHTA and CDR2 FQGNSA. The CDR3 has 18 amino acids. Trimming stripped 5 bases from V and 3 bases from J, with 23 bases between. CDR3: CASSRFSPPVADKNIQYF. CDR3 coding DNA: TGTGCCAGCAGCCGGTTTTCTCCCCCAGTAGCGGACAAAAACATTCAGTACTTC.

This chain joins TRBV5-4 and TRBJ2-7; D not resolved. This CDR3 is built from 14 residues. CDR1 and CDR2 from the germline V gene are SGHNT and YYREEE (reference sequence). Deletions cut 8 bases from V and 0 bases from J, with 15 bases between. CDR3 region: CAREKVGSSYEQYF. Written as DNA, the CDR3 is TGTGCCAGAGAAAAGGTGGGCAGCTCCTACGAGCAGTACTTC.

The chain employs TRBV19 and TRBJ1-1; 9 bases match TRBD1. After removal of 4 bases from V and 5 bases from J, the junction contained 8 bases not matched to a gene. CDR1 and CDR2 (germline): LNHDA, SQIVND (reference sequence). This CDR3 contains 15 residues. The CDR3 region is CASSKKDRGRTEAFF. CDR3 coding DNA: TGTGCCAGTAGTAAAAAGGACAGGGGCAGGACTGAAGCTTTCTTT.

This clone is a singleton in its sample. CDR3 DNA sequence: TGCGCCAGCAGCTTGGAACAGGGGTTCGGGGGTGGCTACACCTTC. As protein: CASSLEQGFGGGYTF. The rearrangement joins TRBV5-1 to TRBJ1-2, with 7 bases matching TRBD1. V lost 0 bases and J lost 7; bases outside the gene matches: 9. Looked up from germline, CDR1 is SGHRS and CDR2 is YFSETQ. This CDR3 contains 15 residues.

The chain is built from TRBV7-9 and TRBJ1-1; the D is unclear. The CDR3 runs to 11 residues. Deletions cut 5 bases from V and 8 bases from J, with 9 bases between. From germline, CDR1 is SEHNR and CDR2 FQNEAQ (reference sequence). In DNA form, the CDR3 reads TGTGCCAGCAGCCAAGGAATCGAAGCTTTCTTT. Its translation is CASSQGIEAFF.

The chain joins TRBV5-4 to TRBJ2-3; D is undetermined. Germline V gene sequence: CDR1 SGHNT, CDR2 YYREEE (reference sequence). Trimming cost V 2 bases and J 2 bases, with 9 bases left between them. There are 14 residues in the CDR3. The CDR3 protein is CASSLHQITDTQYF. DNA for the CDR3: TGTGCCAGCAGCTTACACCAGATCACAGATACGCAGTATTTT.

V usage is TRBV9 and J usage is TRBJ1-2, with D possibly matching TRBD1 (5 bases). V was shortened by 0 bases and J by 8 bases, with 11 bases between the two germline ends. Germline CDR1 SGDLS, CDR2 YYNGEE. This CDR3 is 13 amino acids long. CDR3 protein: CASSVEGGDGYTF. CDR3 DNA sequence: TGTGCCAGCAGCGTAGAAGGCGGGGACGGCTACACCTTC.

J is TRBJ1-2 and V is TRBV7-6, with TRBD1 identical over 7 bases. The V gene's germline CDR1 is SGHVS and CDR2 FNYEAQ. V shed 4 bases, J shed 7 bases, and the junction held 9 bases outside the gene matches. CDR3 size: 14 residues. The CDR3 sequence: CASSSVRQGSGYTF. CDR3 nucleotides: TGTGCCAGCAGCTCCGTTCGACAGGGCAGTGGCTACACCTTC.

The chain couples TRBV28 to TRBJ2-1; D not certain. Deletions cut 4 bases from V and 9 bases from J, with 10 bases between. This CDR3 comprises 12 residues. Germline values: CDR1 MDHEN, CDR2 SYDVKM. The CDR3 DNA sequence: TGTGCCAGCAGTTCCCGAGTCGGTGAGCAGTTCTTC. It translates to CASSSRVGEQFF. The whole variable domain, filled in from reference TRBV28 and TRBJ2-1, reads DVKVTQSSRYLVKRTGEKVFLECVQDMDHENMFWYRQDPGLGLRLIYFSYDVKMKEKGDIPEGYSVSREKKERFSLILESASTNQTSMYLCASSSRVGEQFFGPGTRLTVL.

J is TRBJ1-2 and V is TRBV18; TRBD1 is a possible D gene (5 bases). With 2 bases removed from V and 4 bases from J, the gap between germline ends came to 11 bases. There are 14 residues in the CDR3. Germline V lookup: CDR1 KGHSH, CDR2 LQKENI. Here the CDR3 DNA reads TGTGCCAGCTCACCAGGAACAGGCGTCTATGGCTACACCTTC. This codes for CASSPGTGVYGYTF.

The rearrangement uses TRBV2 and TRBJ2-2; 10 positions match TRBD2. V lost 6 bases to trimming and J lost 1 base; unmatched junction nucleotides: 2. The CDR3 runs to 15 residues. Germline CDR1 is SNHLY and CDR2 is FYNNEI. Here the CDR3 reads CASSRLAGNTGELFF. The CDR3 DNA sequence: TGTGCCAGCAGCAGACTAGCGGGGAACACCGGGGAGCTGTTTTTT. Based on the CDR3 plus reference TRBV2 and TRBJ2-2, the full variable domain is EPEVTQTPSHQVTQMGQEVILRCVPISNHLYFYWYRQILGQKVEFLVSFYNNEISEKSEIFDDQFSVERPDGSNFTLKIRSTKLEDSAMYFCASSRLAGNTGELFFGEGSRLTVL.

The chain joins TRBV7-2 to TRBJ1-5; TRBD1 might be the D (5 bases). Trimming pared 4 bases from V and 4 bases from J, leaving 8 bases between. The CDR3 contains 13 residues. Germline V gene sequence: CDR1 SGHTA, CDR2 FQGNSA. The CDR3: CASSWDGNQPQHF. CDR3 nucleotide sequence: TGTGCCAGCAGCTGGGACGGGAATCAGCCCCAGCATTTT.

J is TRBJ2-3 and V is TRBV19; D unresolved. The germline V gene encodes CDR1 LNHDA and CDR2 SQIVND (reference sequence). The CDR3 covers 15 residues. V was cut by 1 base and J by 1 base, with 9 bases left in between. This chain's CDR3 is CASSIAARGTDTQYF. CDR3 nucleotides: TGTGCCAGTAGTATAGCAGCGCGTGGCACAGATACGCAGTATTTT.

The chain carries TRBV5-4 and TRBJ2-2, with 12 bases that match TRBD2. With 3 bases clipped from V and 3 bases from J, the junction kept 6 bases outside the gene matches. The CDR3 loop spans 17 amino acids. Looked up from germline, CDR1 is SGHNT and CDR2 is YYREEE (reference sequence). As DNA, the CDR3 is TGTGCCAGCAGCTCGGGCCCTAGCGGGAGGGACACCGGGGAGCTGTTTTTT. It is translated as CASSSGPSGRDTGELFF.

This chain joins TRBV28 and TRBJ2-1; tentative D call: TRBD2 (6 bases). Between the trimmed V and J ends, which lost 8 bases and 4 bases, there was a span of 15 bases. Germline V gives CDR1 MDHEN, CDR2 SYDVKM. The CDR3 loop spans 14 amino acids. The CDR3 nucleotides are TGTGCCAGCCTTGAGAGGGACTTTTACAATGAGCAGTTCTTC. It is translated as CASLERDFYNEQFF. The complete variable domain, with remaining parts taken from reference TRBV28 and TRBJ2-1, reads DVKVTQSSRYLVKRTGEKVFLECVQDMDHENMFWYRQDPGLGLRLIYFSYDVKMKEKGDIPEGYSVSREKKERFSLILESASTNQTSMYLCASLERDFYNEQFFGPGTRLTVL.

The genes are TRBV5-1 and TRBJ2-2; 8 bases are shared with TRBD2. Trimming cost V 2 bases and J 5 bases; bases outside gene matches: 14. CDR1 and CDR2 from the germline V gene are SGHRS and YFSETQ. The CDR3 length is 18 residues. The CDR3 region is CASSLGVRAGGRTGELFF. The DNA for the CDR3 is TGCGCCAGCAGCTTAGGAGTTAGGGCGGGAGGAAGAACCGGGGAGCTGTTTTTT.

The V and J genes are TRBV19 and TRBJ1-2; 7 positions match TRBD1. The CDR3 sequence is 13 residues long. CDR1 is LNHDA and CDR2 is SQIVND in the germline V gene (reference sequence). The V gene end was trimmed by 4 bases and the J gene end by 6 bases; junction bases not matched to a gene: 5. In DNA form, the CDR3 reads TGTGCCAGTAGTAGGAGACAGGGAGATGGCTACACCTTC. Protein sequence: CASSRRQGDGYTF.

The count of this clone is one. The V call is TRBV4-1, the J call TRBJ1-1, with D possibly matching TRBD1 (6 bases). Germline CDR1 is MGHRA and CDR2 is YSYEKL. The CDR3 loop spans 13 amino acids. The V gene lost 0 bases and the J gene lost 11 bases, with 13 bases spanning the gap. The CDR3 spells CASSQDAGTSAFF. CDR3 nucleotides: TGCGCCAGCAGCCAAGACGCCGGGACATCGGCTTTCTTT.